This T cell receptor (beta chain) was identified during a study of blood T cells in healthy people across ages. Points from the study as a whole: Higher diversity and more naive CD4+ cells were features of long-lived donors, compared to aged donors. Not knowing donor CMV status may have confounded expanded clonotype changes. TCR beta diversity correlated strongly with naive T cell percentage.

The second PCR ran roughly 7 to 12 cycles with a sample-barcoded 5' primer and J-beta primers. Tags on each cDNA molecule came from a template-switch adaptor with 12 random nucleotides. One entry per CDR3 protein, called by TCRdb with MiXCR from the 5' RACE reads. The sample lists roughly 1.6 million distinct CDR3 sequences, roughly 32% seen once, with roughly 10% in the top ten. CDR1 SGHRS and CDR2 YFSETQ come from the germline V gene. The CDR3 is 15 amino acids. In the case of this clonotype: Its cognate antigen is unknown. A junction end diverges from the germline sequence, so it may reflect a read error.

J is TRBJ2-5 and V is TRBV5-1; 8 bases agree with TRBD1. The last part of the DNA fits TRBJ2-7 better; the J call may be wrong. The TCR originated in a woman aged 25 to 45 in good health. The sample comprised blood. The CDR3 DNA is TGCGCCAGCGGCTTATCCGGGACAGGTCGCTACGAGCAGTACTTC. Its protein is CASGLSGTGRYEQYF.